The 31 T cell receptor beta chains below were found in one sample sequenced in a study of T cell responses to AZD1222 COVID-19 vaccine. Profiling relied on immunoSEQ multiplex PCR, and the TCRdb table lists in-frame clones only, not all of them. This table has about 140,000 clones, approximately 92% appearing once. Sequencing was performed on peripheral blood, taken on day 0 of AZD1222 vaccination. Receptor source: an adult in good health.

This clone has a handful of counts. V gene TRBV28 combines with J gene TRBJ1-4; TRBD1 matches at 8 bases. J gave up 1 base and V 4 bases, and 11 bases lay outside the gene matches. The CDR3 covers 18 residues. Germline loops: CDR1 MDHEN, CDR2 SYDVKM. DNA for the CDR3: TGTGCCAGCAGTTCCTATATTAGGACAGGGCTAACTAATGAAAAACTGTTTTTT. Translated, it gives CASSSYIRTGLTNEKLFF.

V is TRBV27 and J is TRBJ1-5, with unresolved D. This CDR3 spans 12 amino acids. With 1 base removed from V and 6 bases from J, the gap between germline ends came to 4 bases. Germline CDR1 and CDR2: MNHEY and SMNVEV (reference sequence). The CDR3 sequence: CASSLLGQPQHF. The DNA for the CDR3 is TGTGCCAGCAGTTTATTGGGTCAGCCCCAGCATTTT.

The rearrangement uses TRBV5-1 and TRBJ2-5; D is ambiguous. Germline loops: CDR1 SGHRS, CDR2 YFSETQ. V was clipped by 1 base and J by 3 bases, with 13 bases between them. This CDR3 has 15 amino acids. CDR3 region: CASSLMGAVEETQYF. The CDR3 DNA follows: TGCGCCAGCAGCTTGATGGGCGCGGTCGAAGAGACCCAGTACTTC.

The chain recombines TRBV28 with TRBJ1-1; D unresolved. The germline gives CDR1 MDHEN, CDR2 SYDVKM. The CDR3 length is 15 residues. Trimming shortened V by 6 bases and J by 5 bases, and 19 bases separated the two germline ends. The DNA for the CDR3 is TGTGCCAGCAGACGCCCTTTTGGAAGGGTTACTGAAGCTTTCTTT. Translated, it gives CASRRPFGRVTEAFF.

The J gene is TRBJ2-3, the V gene TRBV7-9; 10 bases map to TRBD2. Trimming took 3 bases from V and 0 from J; bases not matched to a gene: 6. This CDR3 has 17 amino acids. In germline, CDR1 is SEHNR, CDR2 FQNEAQ (reference sequence). The CDR3 loop is CASSLGGLAVSTDTQYF. As DNA, the CDR3 is TGTGCCAGCAGCTTGGGTGGACTAGCGGTAAGCACAGATACGCAGTATTTT.

The chain employs TRBV28 and TRBJ1-1; 7 nucleotides align to TRBD1. The V gene end was trimmed by 8 bases and the J gene end by 7 bases; junction bases not matched to a gene: 13. CDR1 and CDR2 (germline): MDHEN, SYDVKM. The CDR3 contains 14 residues. The CDR3 DNA follows: TGTGCCAGCGCGGGATCAGGGGGTGGGAGTGAAGCTTTCTTT. This gives the protein CASAGSGGGSEAFF.

The V gene is TRBV19, the J gene TRBJ1-4, with no clear D. Trimming took 8 bases from V and 5 from J, leaving 18 bases between them. The CDR3 consists of 15 residues. Germline V lookup: CDR1 LNHDA, CDR2 SQIVND (reference sequence). CDR3 DNA sequence: TGTGCCAGTGGGATGCCCCGGCCGCCAAATGAAAAACTGTTTTTT. Translating gives CASGMPRPPNEKLFF.

This chain uses TRBV3-1 (or the pseudogene TRBV3-2) with TRBJ1-2; D call uncertain. The germline V gene has CDR1 LGHDT and CDR2 YNNKEL (reference sequence). Deletions cut 7 bases from V and 8 bases from J, with 20 bases between. The CDR3 spans 14 residues. The CDR3 region is CASTRSGNQVGYTF. In DNA, the CDR3 is TGTGCCAGCACCCGGTCGGGCAACCAAGTCGGCTACACCTTC.

This clone was picked up one time. This chain uses TRBV5-1 with TRBJ1-1, with unresolved D. The V and J ends lost 6 bases and 1 base respectively, with 13 bases between them. Germline V gene data show CDR1 as SGHRS and CDR2 as YFSETQ. The CDR3 spans 14 residues. The CDR3 DNA reads TGCGCCAGCACCCTGGAGATTCCGAACACTGAAGCTTTCTTT. Translated, it gives CASTLEIPNTEAFF.

The chain combines TRBV30 with TRBJ2-1; the D gene is possibly TRBD2 (5 bases). This CDR3 is built from 15 residues. The V and J ends lost 0 bases and 7 bases respectively, with 16 bases between them. The germline V gene has CDR1 GTSNPN and CDR2 SVGIG (reference sequence). This CDR3 is CAWSVGLSMGNEQFF. The CDR3 nucleotides are TGTGCCTGGAGTGTAGGACTCTCCATGGGGAATGAGCAGTTCTTC.

This chain uses TRBV6-5 with TRBJ2-7; D is perhaps TRBD1 (6 bases). The CDR3 extends over 14 amino acids. The ends were cut back, 6 bases at V and 5 bases at J, with 17 bases in the middle. Germline CDR1 and CDR2: MNHEY and SVGAGI. This CDR3 is CASREVAGVHEQYF. CDR3 bases: TGTGCCAGCAGAGAGGTGGCAGGGGTCCACGAGCAGTACTTC.

The chain links TRBV28 to TRBJ1-2, with TRBD1 matching 8 bases. V lost 4 bases and J lost 5; bases outside the gene matches: 6. Germline lookup yields CDR1 MDHEN and CDR2 SYDVKM. This CDR3 is 14 amino acids long. This chain's CDR3 is CASSSGQGAYGYTF. The CDR3 bases are TGTGCCAGCAGTTCGGGGCAGGGGGCTTATGGCTACACCTTC.

CDR3 coding DNA: TGTGCCAGCAGCTTAGCATTCCGCTCTGGAAACACCATATATTTT. This codes for CASSLAFRSGNTIYF. This chain links TRBV7-8 with TRBJ1-3; no clear D. The CDR3 contains 15 residues. The V end was cut by 0 bases, the J end by 0 bases, with 6 bases between. From germline, CDR1 is SGHVS and CDR2 FQNEAQ.

This clone was observed a single time. The chain combines TRBV6-1 with TRBJ1-1, with D unresolved. CDR3 length equals 15 residues. CDR1 is MNHNS, CDR2 SASEGT, per germline. V lost 2 bases, J lost 4 bases, and 14 bases lay in between. The CDR3 nucleotides are TGTGCCAGCAGTGAACCTAGAGAAGGACGCACTGAAGCTTTCTTT. It specifies CASSEPREGRTEAFF.

The rearrangement joins TRBV7-8 to TRBJ1-2, with D perhaps TRBD1 (5 bases). In germline, CDR1 is SGHVS, CDR2 FQNEAQ. Deletions cut 2 bases from V and 4 bases from J, with 17 bases between. The CDR3 has 16 amino acids. CDR3 bases: TGTGCCAGCAGCTTAAGTTCCCTGACAGACACCTATGGCTACACCTTC. Its protein product is CASSLSSLTDTYGYTF.

V is TRBV27 and J is TRBJ2-7; TRBD1 aligns across 8 bases. Trimming removed 3 bases from V and 6 bases from J; junction bases left unmatched: 4. The germline gives CDR1 MNHEY, CDR2 SMNVEV (reference sequence). The CDR3 is made up of 13 amino acids. CDR3 nucleotides: TGTGCCAGCAGTTTTAAGACAGGGGTCGAGCAGTACTTC. It codes for CASSFKTGVEQYF.

This clone was recorded only once. The chain is built from TRBV11-1 and TRBJ1-2; 11 bases match TRBD1. The junction had 9 bases not matched to a gene; V was cut back by 5 bases and J by 7 bases. CDR3 length: 15 residues. Germline V lookup: CDR1 SGHAT, CDR2 FQDESV (reference sequence). The CDR3 loop reads CASSPSRTGGSGYTF. CDR3 DNA: TGTGCCAGCAGCCCCTCTCGGACAGGGGGCAGTGGCTACACCTTC.

Only one count was recorded for this clone. This chain joins TRBV7-6 and TRBJ1-4; 7 bases map to TRBD1. J lost 5 bases, V lost 5 bases, and 11 bases had no gene match. The CDR3 covers 16 residues. Germline V gene sequence: CDR1 SGHVS, CDR2 FNYEAQ. The CDR3 coding sequence is TGTGCCAGCAGCCAATCCGGGGGGACAGCGAATGAAAAACTGTTTTTT. It is translated as CASSQSGGTANEKLFF.

The V call is TRBV5-8, the J call TRBJ1-3; D unclear. This CDR3 is built from 14 residues. V lost 2 bases and J lost 2, with 8 bases in between. CDR1 SGHTS and CDR2 YDEGEE come from the germline V gene. The CDR3 DNA reads TGTGCCAGCAGCTTTCGCTCACCTGGAAACACCATATATTTT. This gives the protein CASSFRSPGNTIYF.

With regard to this clone: Other DNA sequences in the sample encode the same CDR3. The chain employs TRBV3-1 (or the pseudogene TRBV3-2) and TRBJ1-2; no firm D call. Trimming took 0 bases from V and 4 from J, leaving 3 bases between them. Germline lookup yields CDR1 LGHDT and CDR2 YNNKEL (reference sequence). The CDR3 is 12 residues long. CDR3 coding DNA: TGTGCCAGCAGCCAAGACCGCTATGGCTACACCTTC. This codes for CASSQDRYGYTF.

J is TRBJ1-5 and V is TRBV4-1; D gene uncertain. Trimming removed 0 bases at V and 4 bases at J, with 13 bases between. This CDR3 is 16 amino acids long. From germline, CDR1 is MGHRA and CDR2 YSYEKL. CDR3 sequence (DNA): TGCGCCAGCAGCCAAGATTGGTCGGCAACAAATCAGCCCCAGCATTTT. Its protein product is CASSQDWSATNQPQHF.

The rearrangement uses TRBV5-1 and TRBJ2-3; D might be TRBD1 (5 bases). Germline CDR1 is SGHRS and CDR2 is YFSETQ. The CDR3 has 15 amino acids. Trimming stripped 0 bases from V and 4 bases from J, with 12 bases between. The CDR3 nucleotides are TGCGCCAGCAGCTTGGGGCAGGGTGGTGCAGATACGCAGTATTTT. Protein: CASSLGQGGADTQYF.

The genes are TRBV5-1 and TRBJ1-4; maybe TRBD1 (5 bases). The CDR3 has 14 residues. Looked up from germline, CDR1 is SGHRS and CDR2 is YFSETQ. V was cut by 5 bases and J by 3 bases, with 11 bases left in between. CDR3 nucleotides: TGCGCCAGCAGGCCAGGGTATGCTAATGAAAAACTGTTTTTT. It is translated as CASRPGYANEKLFF.

The chain uses TRBV27 and TRBJ2-7; 8 bases match TRBD1. Germline V CDR1 and CDR2: MNHEY, SMNVEV (reference sequence). V lost 2 bases, J lost 4 bases, and 7 bases stayed unmatched. The CDR3 loop spans 15 amino acids. The CDR3 reads CASSLRQGTIYEQYF. CDR3 nucleotide sequence: TGTGCCAGCAGTTTAAGACAGGGGACCATTTACGAGCAGTACTTC.

The chain recombines TRBV28 with TRBJ1-1, with D uncertain. Germline CDR1 MDHEN, CDR2 SYDVKM. V lost 8 bases and J 1 base, leaving 14 bases between the germline ends. This CDR3 has 14 amino acids. CDR3 sequence: CASLETPRNTEAFF. The CDR3 bases are TGTGCCAGCCTCGAAACGCCTCGGAACACTGAAGCTTTCTTT.

The chain has TRBV7-3 and TRBJ2-1; 8 bases map to TRBD2. The trim removed 0 bases at V and 12 bases at J, leaving 7 bases unmatched. CDR3 length equals 14 residues. CDR1 is SGHTA, CDR2 FQGTGA, per germline. This CDR3 reads CASSLTPTSGGQFF. CDR3 bases: TGTGCCAGCAGCTTAACCCCAACTAGCGGCGGGCAGTTCTTC.

The chain combines TRBV5-6 with TRBJ2-7; no firm D call. The CDR3 runs 14 residues. Germline V gene lookup returns CDR1 SGHDT and CDR2 YYEEEE. The ends were cut back, 1 base at V and 0 bases at J, with 8 bases in the middle. For the CDR3, the DNA is TGTGCCAGCAGCTTGTCCACCTTCTCCTACGAGCAGTACTTC. This translates into CASSLSTFSYEQYF.

This sequence joins TRBV28 and TRBJ2-6; D remains unclear. The CDR3 length is 15 residues. The V and J ends lost 5 bases and 0 bases respectively, with 8 bases between them. Germline loops: CDR1 MDHEN, CDR2 SYDVKM. The DNA of the CDR3 is TGTGCCAGCAGTCCTGGTGTCTCTGGGGCCAACGTCCTGACTTTC. This sequence encodes CASSPGVSGANVLTF.

The chain recombines TRBV19 with TRBJ2-2; 13 bases align to TRBD2. J lost 1 base, V lost 4 bases, and 9 bases had no gene match. CDR3 length: 19 amino acids. The germline V gene has CDR1 LNHDA and CDR2 SQIVND (reference sequence). CDR3 bases: TGTGCCAGTAGTACTCCACCGCGACTAGCGGGGGGGAACACCGGGGAGCTGTTTTTT. Its translation: CASSTPPRLAGGNTGELFF.

The V call is TRBV19, the J call TRBJ1-1; weak D call: TRBD1 (6 bases). V was pared by 5 bases and J by 6 bases, with 16 bases between. Germline assignment: CDR1 LNHDA and CDR2 SQIVND (reference sequence). The CDR3 has 14 residues. CDR3 loop: CASSGEGGVAEAFF. DNA of the CDR3: TGTGCCAGTAGTGGCGAGGGGGGAGTTGCTGAAGCTTTCTTT.

This clone was seen only once. CDR3 coding DNA: TGTGCCAGCAGCGCGTACAGGGGGCCTAATGAAAAACTGTTTTTT. Its protein is CASSAYRGPNEKLFF. This chain joins TRBV9 and TRBJ1-4, with 9 bases that match TRBD1. Trimming took 3 bases from V and 3 from J; bases not matched to a gene: 3. Germline values: CDR1 SGDLS, CDR2 YYNGEE. The CDR3 runs 15 residues.